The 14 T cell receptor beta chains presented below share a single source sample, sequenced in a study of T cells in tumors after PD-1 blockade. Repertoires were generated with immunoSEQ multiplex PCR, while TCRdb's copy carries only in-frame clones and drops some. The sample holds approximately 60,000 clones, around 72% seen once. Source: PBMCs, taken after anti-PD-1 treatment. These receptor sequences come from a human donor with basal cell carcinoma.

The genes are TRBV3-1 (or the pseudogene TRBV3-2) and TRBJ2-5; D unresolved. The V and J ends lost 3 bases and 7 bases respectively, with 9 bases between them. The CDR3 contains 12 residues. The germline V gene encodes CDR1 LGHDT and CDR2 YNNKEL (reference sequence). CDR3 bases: TGTGCCAGCAGCCAGACCATAGCGACCCAGTACTTC. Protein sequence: CASSQTIATQYF.

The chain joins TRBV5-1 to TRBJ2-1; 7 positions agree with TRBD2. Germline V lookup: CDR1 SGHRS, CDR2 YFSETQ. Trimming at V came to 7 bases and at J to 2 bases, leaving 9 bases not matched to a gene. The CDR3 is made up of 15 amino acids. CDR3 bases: TGCGCCAGCCGGGGGAGGGCAGAGACCTACAATGAGCAGTTCTTC. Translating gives CASRGRAETYNEQFF.

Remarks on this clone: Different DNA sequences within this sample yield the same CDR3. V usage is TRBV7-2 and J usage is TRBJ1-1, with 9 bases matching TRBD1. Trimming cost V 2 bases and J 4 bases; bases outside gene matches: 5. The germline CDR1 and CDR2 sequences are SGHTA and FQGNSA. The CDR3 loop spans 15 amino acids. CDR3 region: CASSLSTGGSTEAFF. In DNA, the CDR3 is TGTGCCAGCAGCTTATCGACAGGGGGGTCCACTGAAGCTTTCTTT. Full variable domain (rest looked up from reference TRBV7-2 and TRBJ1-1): GAGVSQSPSNKVTEKGKDVELRCDPISGHTALYWYRQSLGQGLEFLIYFQGNSAPDKSGLPSDRFSAERTGGSVSTLTIQRTQQEDSAVYLCASSLSTGGSTEAFFGQGTRLTVV.

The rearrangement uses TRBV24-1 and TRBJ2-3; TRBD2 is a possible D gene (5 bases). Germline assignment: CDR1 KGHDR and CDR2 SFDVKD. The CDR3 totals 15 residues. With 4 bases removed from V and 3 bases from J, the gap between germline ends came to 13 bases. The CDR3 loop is CATSDGVGRTDTQYF. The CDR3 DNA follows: TGTGCCACCAGTGACGGAGTGGGGAGAACAGATACGCAGTATTTT.

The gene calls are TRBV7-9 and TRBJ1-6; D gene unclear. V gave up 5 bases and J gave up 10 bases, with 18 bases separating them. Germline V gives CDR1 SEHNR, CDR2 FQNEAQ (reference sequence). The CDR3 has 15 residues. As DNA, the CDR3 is TGTGCCAGCAGCGCGGACTCGAATCGTGGGTCACCCCTCCACTTT. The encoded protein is CASSADSNRGSPLHF. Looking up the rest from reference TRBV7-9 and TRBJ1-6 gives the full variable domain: DTGVSQNPRHKITKRGQNVTFRCDPISEHNRLYWYRQTLGQGPEFLTYFQNEAQLEKSRLLSDRFSAERPKGSFSTLEIQRTEQGDSAMYLCASSADSNRGSPLHFGNGTRLTVT.

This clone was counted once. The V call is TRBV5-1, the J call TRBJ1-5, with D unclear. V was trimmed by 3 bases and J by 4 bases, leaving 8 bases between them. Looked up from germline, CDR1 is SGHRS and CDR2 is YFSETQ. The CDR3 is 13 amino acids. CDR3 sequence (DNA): TGCGCCAGCAGCTGGGAGGGAAATCAGCCCCAGCATTTT. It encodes CASSWEGNQPQHF.

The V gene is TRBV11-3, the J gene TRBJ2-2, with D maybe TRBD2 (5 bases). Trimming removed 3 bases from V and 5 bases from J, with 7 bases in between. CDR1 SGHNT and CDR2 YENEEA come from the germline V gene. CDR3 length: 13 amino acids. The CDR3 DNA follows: TGTGCCAGCAGCTTTCGGGGAACCGGGGAGCTGTTTTTT. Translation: CASSFRGTGELFF.

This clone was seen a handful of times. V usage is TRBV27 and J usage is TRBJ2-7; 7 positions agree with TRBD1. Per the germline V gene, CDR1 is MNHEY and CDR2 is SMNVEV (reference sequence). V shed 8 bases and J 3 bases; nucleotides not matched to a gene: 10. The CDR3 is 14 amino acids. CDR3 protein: CASSTQGVVYEQYF. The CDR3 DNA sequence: TGTGCCAGCTCTACCCAGGGGGTAGTCTACGAGCAGTACTTC.

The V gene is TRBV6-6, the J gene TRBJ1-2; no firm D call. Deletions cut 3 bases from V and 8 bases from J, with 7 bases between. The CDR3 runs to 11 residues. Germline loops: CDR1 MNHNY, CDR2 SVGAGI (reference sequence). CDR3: CASSYGVGYTF. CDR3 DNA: TGTGCCAGCAGTTATGGGGTGGGCTACACCTTC.

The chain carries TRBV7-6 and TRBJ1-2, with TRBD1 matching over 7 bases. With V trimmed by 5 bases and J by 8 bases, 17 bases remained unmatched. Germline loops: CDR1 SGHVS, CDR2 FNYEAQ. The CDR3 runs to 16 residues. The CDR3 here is CASSPGGQVQARGYTF. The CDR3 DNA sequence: TGTGCCAGCAGCCCAGGGGGGCAGGTCCAGGCGAGAGGCTACACCTTC.

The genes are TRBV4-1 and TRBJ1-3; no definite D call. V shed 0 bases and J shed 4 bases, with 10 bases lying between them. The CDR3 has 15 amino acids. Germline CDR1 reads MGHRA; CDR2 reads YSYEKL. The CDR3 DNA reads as TGCGCCAGCAGCCAAGATGAGAGGCCGGGAAACACCATATATTTT. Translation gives CASSQDERPGNTIYF.

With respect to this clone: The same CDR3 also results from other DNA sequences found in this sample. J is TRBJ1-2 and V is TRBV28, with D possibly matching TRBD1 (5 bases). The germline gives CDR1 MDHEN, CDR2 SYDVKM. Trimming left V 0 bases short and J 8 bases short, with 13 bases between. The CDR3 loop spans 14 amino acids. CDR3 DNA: TGTGCCAGCAGTTTATGGGGGTTGGGGGGGGGCTACACCTTC. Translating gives CASSLWGLGGGYTF.

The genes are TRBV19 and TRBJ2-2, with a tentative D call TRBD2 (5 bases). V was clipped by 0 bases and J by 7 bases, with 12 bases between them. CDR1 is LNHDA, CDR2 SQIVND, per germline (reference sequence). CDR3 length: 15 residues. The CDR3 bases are TGTGCCAGTAGTATAGATCGGGGTTACGACGGGGAGCTGTTTTTT. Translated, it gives CASSIDRGYDGELFF.

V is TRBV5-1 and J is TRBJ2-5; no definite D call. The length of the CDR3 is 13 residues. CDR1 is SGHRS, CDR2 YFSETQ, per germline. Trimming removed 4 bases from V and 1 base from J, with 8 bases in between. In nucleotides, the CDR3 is TGCGCCAGCAGCAGGTTCAGCCAAGAGACCCAGTACTTC. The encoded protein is CASSRFSQETQYF.